This TCR beta chain was sequenced during a study of T cells in Graves' hyperthyroidism and ophthalmopathy. Reasons for excluding patients were uncontrolled infection, other autoimmune disease, pregnancy or lactation. This clonotype was seen a handful of times. The germline V gene has CDR1 MGHRA and CDR2 YSYEKL. Trimming took off 0 bases at V and 0 bases at J, with 9 bases between the two ends. This CDR3 contains 15 residues. The TCR beta CDR3 regions underwent amplification using RNA transcripts as the source. The HTBI primer set served for first-round RT-PCR of the TCR CDR3. Each CDR3 protein gets one entry after TCRdb re-called the multiplex PCR reads with MiXCR. The repertoire holds around 690,000 distinct CDR3 sequences, with approximately 15% as singletons.

This clonotype was obtained from a man in his forties or fifties with Graves' hyperthyroidism. Sequencing used blood. The rearrangement links TRBV4-1 to TRBJ2-7; tentative D call: TRBD2 (5 bases). The CDR3 sequence: CASSQDQADSYEQYF. The CDR3 DNA is TGCGCCAGCAGCCAAGATCAAGCGGACTCCTACGAGCAGTACTTC.